This T cell receptor beta chain is from a study of blood T cell repertoires in COVID-19 (TCRdb year 2020). Broadly, across the study: Samples covering the acute and convalescent phases of COVID-19 were provided by collaborators in the United States, Italy and Spain. The prospective study material was composed of cDNA or gDNA derived from T cells, B-cell-depleted T cells, or PBMCs. Deeply sampled blood TCRbeta repertoires from subjects exposed to, actively infected with, or recovered from COVID-19 were included in the dataset. A freely available public database, intended as a resource for researchers studying the immune response to SARS-CoV-2, is where the repertoires were released. Samples came from the ongoing ImmuneRACE study (first 160 participants) plus 1,254 subjects from 6 global collaborators. Nearly every sample came with metadata listing a de-identified subject ID, COVID-19 status, age in years and sex. Where available, HLA class I and class II types were taken from metadata supplied by the sample provider and were not determined by assay-based typing.

The immunoSEQ Assay, a bias-controlled multiplex PCR, was used to amplify TCRbeta CDR3 regions from genomic DNA. Turning to the authors' computational methods: Within the assay, amplification of reference gene primers was used to estimate how many nucleated cells each sample contained. Sequence reads were collapsed and filtered to measure the absolute abundance of every unique TCRbeta CDR3 rearrangement. For each sample, productive Simpson clonality was calculated as the square root of Simpson's diversity index across productive rearrangements. TCRdb stores this immuneACCESS table with in-frame sequences only. Part of the clones is absent; in the studies checked, under half of the shortfall reflects unresolved V genes, and no reason is known for the rest. The V and J calls and clone size are taken from that table; D and trimming were inferred from the DNA. Recorded for this sample are around 190,000 clones; 80% of them occurred a single time. Less than 7% of the sample comes from the top ten.

Each collaborating institution followed its own protocols to collect whole blood in K2EDTA tubes. For TCRbeta analysis, collaborators shipped samples in one of three forms: frozen whole blood, isolated PBMCs, or DNA extracted from either of those sample types. The CDR3 sequence holds 14 residues, the cysteine and phenylalanine included. Only the CDR3 DNA is retained, 42 bases long and in frame from the first base. CDR1 is given as SGDLS and CDR2 as YYNGEE, both from the germline V gene. V and J are truncated by 0 bases and 7 bases respectively, leaving an intervening sequence of 11 bases. In the case of this clone: This receptor's antigen is unknown. Per-nucleotide qualities are absent, and no much larger clonotype sits a single base away.

The research as a whole found: Clinical and demographic metadata were provided uncurated, with the amount varying by source and participant.

Source material: peripheral blood. The chain links TRBV9 with TRBJ2-1, with the D gene not confidently named. The receptor's source is a man aged 55 to 70 with acute or convalescent COVID-19. The DNA sequence is as follows: TGTGCCAGCAGCGTAGACTACCGGTGGAATGAGCAGTTCTTC. It translates as CASSVDYRWNEQFF.